This TCR beta chain was found in a study of blood T cells in healthy people across ages. Study results and caveats: The study lacked donor CMV status, which possibly confounded expanded clonotype changes. A strong correlation was found between TCR beta diversity and the percentage of naive T cells.

A sample-barcoded 5' primer and a J-beta primer mix were used in a second PCR of roughly 6 to 11 cycles. TCRdb itself ran the 5' RACE reads through MiXCR, one entry per CDR3 protein. The sample contains some 1.7 million distinct CDR3 sequences, roughly 28% of which appear only once. With respect to this clonotype: The antigen remains unidentified.

This CDR3 spans 14 amino acids. The germline gives CDR1 DFQATT, CDR2 SNEGSKA (reference sequence). V lost 2 bases to trimming and J lost 3 bases, with 11 bases between them. The amount of total RNA extracted per sample was at least 5.5 micrograms. The chain couples TRBV20-1 to TRBJ2-1; weak D call: TRBD2 (6 bases). Specimen: blood. This receptor was identified in a woman in her 30s in good health. For the CDR3, the DNA is TGCAGTGCTAGACGTACGGAGGGCTACAATGAGCAGTTCTTC. It specifies CSARRTEGYNEQFF.